This T cell receptor (beta chain) was found in a study of T cells in Graves' hyperthyroidism and ophthalmopathy. Whole-study results and caveats: The model forecast ophthalmopathy, anticipating it by a median approximately 7 months before onset. Peripheral blood also featured most of the thyroid clonotypes expanded above 0.001.

There are a few counts of this clonotype. The antigen remains unidentified. RNA transcripts provided the source from which TCR beta CDR3 regions were amplified. An initial round of RT-PCR targeting the TCR CDR3 relied on the HTBI primer set. MiXCR was run by TCRdb on the multiplex PCR reads, yielding one entry per CDR3 protein. The sample lists around 600,000 distinct CDR3 sequences, roughly 14% occurring once. J lost 6 bases, V lost 2 bases, and 8 bases had no gene match. From germline, CDR1 is KGHDR and CDR2 SFDVKD. CDR3 length equals 16 residues. Sequencing was carried out using blood. The TCR comes from a woman aged 45-60 years with Graves' ophthalmopathy. This sequence joins TRBV24-1 and TRBJ1-5; 8 nucleotides agree with TRBD1. CDR3 residues: CATSDSAGGSGQPQHF. CDR3 nucleotide sequence: TGTGCCACCAGTGATTCTGCAGGGGGCTCTGGTCAGCCCCAGCATTTT.